These 18 T cell receptor beta chains came from one sample sequenced in a study of blood T cell repertoires in COVID-19. Profiling relied on immunoSEQ multiplex PCR, and the TCRdb table lists in-frame clones only, not all of them. The sample includes roughly 180,000 clones, about 81% of them seen just once. The sample consisted of peripheral blood. These receptors were collected from a woman of 80 years or more with COVID-19, enrolled during active disease.

The rearrangement uses TRBV7-2 and TRBJ2-1, with 11 positions matching TRBD2. J gave up 9 bases and V 3 bases, and 10 bases lay outside the gene matches. CDR1 is SGHTA and CDR2 is FQGNSA in the germline V gene. The CDR3 has 16 residues. CDR3 amino acids: CASSFSLGLAATEQFF. The CDR3 coding sequence is TGTGCCAGCAGCTTTTCTTTGGGACTAGCGGCGACTGAGCAGTTCTTC.

This sequence joins TRBV28 and TRBJ2-7; maybe TRBD2 (6 bases). The CDR3 runs to 14 residues. Per germline, CDR1 MDHEN and CDR2 SYDVKM. Trimming removed 8 bases from V and 3 bases from J, with 17 bases in between. The CDR3 protein is CASQDGTQNYEQYF. The CDR3 region has the DNA TGTGCCAGCCAAGACGGGACTCAGAACTACGAGCAGTACTTC.

CDR3 nucleotide sequence: TGTGCCAGCAGCAAACTAGGCGACGGGGAGCAGTTCTTC. This gives the protein CASSKLGDGEQFF. V is TRBV7-2 and J is TRBJ2-1, with TRBD2 as a possible D gene (5 bases). CDR1 is SGHTA, CDR2 FQGNSA, per germline. Trimming took off 5 bases at V and 10 bases at J, with 15 bases between the two ends. The CDR3 consists of 13 residues.

The chain uses TRBV5-1 and TRBJ2-7, with 11 bases aligning to TRBD2. V lost 4 bases and J lost 3; bases outside the gene matches: 6. Germline V CDR1 and CDR2: SGHRS, YFSETQ. The CDR3 runs 15 residues. The CDR3 coding sequence is TGCGCCAGCAGCCTTAGCGGGGGGGCCTTCTACGAGCAGTACTTC. Residues: CASSLSGGAFYEQYF.

The J gene is TRBJ2-7, the V gene TRBV10-2; 7 bases align to TRBD2. The ends lost 6 bases at V and 6 bases at J; junction bases unmatched: 11. The CDR3 has 14 amino acids. Germline assignment: CDR1 WSHSY and CDR2 SAAADI. CDR3 sequence: CASSRDRLAGEQYF. CDR3 DNA: TGCGCCAGCAGCCGGGACCGCTTAGCGGGCGAGCAGTACTTC.

The chain has TRBV3-1 (or the pseudogene TRBV3-2) and TRBJ2-3; D possibly corresponds to TRBD2 (5 bases). There are 15 residues in the CDR3. V was pared by 0 bases and J by 5 bases, with 12 bases between. CDR1 is LGHDT and CDR2 is YNNKEL in the germline V gene (reference sequence). CDR3 bases: TGTGCCAGCAGCCAAGATACTAAGCGGAGAGATACGCAGTATTTT. This sequence encodes CASSQDTKRRDTQYF.

The gene calls are TRBV11-2 and TRBJ2-7; no reliable D call. CDR3 length: 12 residues. V was shortened by 3 bases and J by 3 bases, with 6 bases between the two germline ends. CDR1 and CDR2 (germline): SGHAT, FQNNGV. Here the CDR3 reads CASSFFNYEQYF. CDR3 coding DNA: TGTGCCAGCAGCTTCTTTAACTACGAGCAGTACTTC.

In its sample, this clone was seen many times. V usage is TRBV2 and J usage is TRBJ2-7, with 9 bases fitting TRBD1. Germline V gene lookup returns CDR1 SNHLY and CDR2 FYNNEI. Trimming cost V 3 bases and J 4 bases; bases outside gene matches: 4. This CDR3 has 14 amino acids. The CDR3 loop is CASSDIGQGYEQYF. The CDR3 nucleotides are TGTGCCAGCAGTGATATAGGACAGGGGTACGAGCAGTACTTC.

V usage is TRBV10-3 and J usage is TRBJ1-4; D might be TRBD1 (5 bases). The CDR3 covers 14 residues. The V and J ends lost 2 bases and 8 bases respectively, with 12 bases between them. Germline CDR1 and CDR2: ENHRY and SYGVKD. DNA for the CDR3: TGTGCCATCAGTGAGGCTACAGGAGAGGAAAAACTGTTTTTT. Protein: CAISEATGEEKLFF.

In DNA form, the CDR3 reads TGTGCCAGCAGTTTATCTCGCCAGATGCATTCACCCCTCCACTTT. Its protein product is CASSLSRQMHSPLHF. This sequence joins TRBV27 and TRBJ1-6, with no clear D. CDR1 and CDR2 (germline): MNHEY, SMNVEV (reference sequence). V lost 0 bases and J lost 8, with 11 bases in between. The CDR3 sequence is 15 residues long.

The rearrangement uses TRBV5-6 and TRBJ2-7, with TRBD1 as a possible D gene (6 bases). The V end lost 2 bases, the J end lost 2 bases, and 17 bases lay between the germline ends. Germline values: CDR1 SGHDT, CDR2 YYEEEE. The CDR3 loop spans 16 amino acids. The CDR3 protein is CASSFERDIRTYEQYF. CDR3 DNA: TGTGCCAGCAGCTTCGAAAGGGACATTAGAACCTACGAGCAGTACTTC.

The rearrangement joins TRBV4-3 to TRBJ2-7; D call uncertain. The V gene lost 2 bases and the J gene lost 0 bases, with 8 bases spanning the gap. From germline, CDR1 is LGHNA and CDR2 YSLEER. The length of the CDR3 is 14 residues. The CDR3 sequence: CASSQLPGSYEQYF. The CDR3 bases are TGCGCCAGCAGCCAACTCCCGGGCTCCTACGAGCAGTACTTC.

This clone came up a few times. The V call is TRBV23-1, the J call TRBJ2-7; a weak D match, TRBD2 (6 bases). TRBV23-1 is reported as an ORF; its role is uncertain. This CDR3 contains 15 residues. V lost 0 bases and J 0 bases, leaving 9 bases between the germline ends. CDR3 in amino acids: CASSQSEGSSYEQYF. The DNA of the CDR3 is TGCGCCAGCAGTCAATCGGAGGGAAGCTCCTACGAGCAGTACTTC.

The chain uses TRBV28 and TRBJ2-3, with 10 bases fitting TRBD2. The CDR3 sequence is 16 residues long. Per the germline V gene, CDR1 is MDHEN and CDR2 is SYDVKM. The ends lost 7 bases at V and 1 base at J; junction bases unmatched: 8. The CDR3 here is CASNPPGTSGTDTQYF. CDR3 nucleotide sequence: TGTGCCAGCAACCCCCCAGGGACTAGCGGCACAGATACGCAGTATTTT.

This sequence joins TRBV4-1 and TRBJ2-2; 9 bases map to TRBD2. CDR1 and CDR2 from the germline V gene are MGHRA and YSYEKL. The V segment lost 1 base and the J segment 6 bases; nucleotides outside the gene matches: 12. This CDR3 comprises 18 residues. The CDR3, as DNA: TGCGCCAGCAGCCAAGGGTTCGGGACTAGCAGGTCACCCGGGGAGCTGTTTTTT. Amino acids: CASSQGFGTSRSPGELFF.

The table lists this clone with a count of one. The chain links TRBV6-5 to TRBJ2-7; TRBD1 matches 9 bases. Germline-derived CDR1 and CDR2 are MNHEY and SVGAGI. This CDR3 spans 13 amino acids. J lost 5 bases, V lost 6 bases, and 5 bases had no gene match. This CDR3 reads CASSRDRDDEQYF. In DNA, the CDR3 is TGTGCCAGCAGCCGGGACAGGGATGACGAGCAGTACTTC.

This clone was detected once. The CDR3 DNA reads TGTGCCAGCAGCGGGACTAGCGGGGTCCTGGATGAGCAGTTCTTC. Encoded protein: CASSGTSGVLDEQFF. The rearrangement uses TRBV7-2 and TRBJ2-1; 13 bases line up with TRBD2. V shed 5 bases and J 8 bases; nucleotides not matched to a gene: 6. Germline V gives CDR1 SGHTA, CDR2 FQGNSA. CDR3 size: 15 residues. Filled out from reference TRBV7-2 and TRBJ2-1, the complete variable domain reads GAGVSQSPSNKVTEKGKDVELRCDPISGHTALYWYRQSLGQGLEFLIYFQGNSAPDKSGLPSDRFSAERTGGSVSTLTIQRTQQEDSAVYLCASSGTSGVLDEQFFGPGTRLTVL.

This rearrangement joins TRBV19 to TRBJ2-1, with 9 nucleotides matching TRBD1. The trim removed 1 base at V and 7 bases at J, leaving 5 bases unmatched. Germline V gene sequence: CDR1 LNHDA, CDR2 SQIVND (reference sequence). CDR3 size: 15 residues. The CDR3 region has the DNA TGTGCCAGTAGTATAGGGGACAGGGTTTTGAATGAGCAGTTCTTC. This encodes CASSIGDRVLNEQFF.